The 5 T cell receptor beta chains reported below all come from one sample, sequenced in a study of shared clonotypes between healthy human individuals (dated by TCRdb to the early 2020s). The library was made by the immunoSEQ multiplex PCR assay. TCRdb took over this immuneACCESS table, retaining in-frame rearrangements with V and J assigned. Such tables are incomplete; in checked studies, under half of the missing clones stem from an unresolved V gene, and the remainder is unexplained. This sample holds millions of clones; just over 90% were observed only once. The ten largest clones add up to 0.14% of the sample. Sequenced material: naive CD4+ T cells sorted from blood. According to the study, the label for this sample's cell subset or site signals: CD45RA+ positively selected. These receptors all stem from a man younger than 35 in good health.

The gene calls are TRBV27 and TRBJ1-3, with TRBD1 matching 7 bases. This CDR3 comprises 15 residues. The J segment lost 2 bases and the V segment lost 6 bases, leaving 7 bases of the junction unmatched. Looked up from germline, CDR1 is MNHEY and CDR2 is SMNVEV (reference sequence). This chain's CDR3 is CASRTTGAAGNTIYF. CDR3 DNA: TGTGCCAGCAGGACAACAGGGGCTGCTGGAAACACCATATATTTT.

In the case of this clone: The same CDR3 can be traced to other DNA sequences in this sample. The chain's CDR3 is CASSPGGGSYNEQFF. The CDR3 nucleotides are TGTGCCAGCAGCCCGGGGGGGGGCTCCTACAATGAGCAGTTCTTC. The chain links TRBV7-2 to TRBJ2-1; 8 positions match TRBD2. V was clipped by 5 bases and J by 0 bases; unmatched bases: 3. The CDR3 is 15 residues long. CDR1 and CDR2 from the germline V gene are SGHTA and FQGNSA.

Worth noting for this clone: The sample holds other DNA sequences that translate to the same CDR3. The chain links TRBV10-3 to TRBJ1-5; 7 bases align to TRBD1. This CDR3 is 14 amino acids long. Germline V CDR1 and CDR2: ENHRY, SYGVKD. J gave up 4 bases and V 3 bases, and 3 bases lay outside the gene matches. The CDR3 DNA is TGTGCCATCAGTGAAGCAGGGGGGAATCAGCCCCAGCATTTT. It yields the protein CAISEAGGNQPQHF.

The table lists this clone with a count of one. Relative to the germline gene, one junction end is altered; a read error may explain this. The CDR3 DNA follows: TGTGCCAGCAGTGGGACAGGGTGGGACTTC. Translated, it gives CASSGTGWDF. This chain uses TRBV28 with TRBJ2-7; 9 nucleotides match TRBD1. Per germline, CDR1 MDHEN and CDR2 SYDVKM. The CDR3 runs 10 residues. Full variable domain (outside the CDR3, taken from reference TRBV28 and TRBJ2-7): DVKVTQSSRYLVKRTGEKVFLECVQDMDHENMFWYRQDPGLGLRLIYFSYDVKMKEKGDIPEGYSVSREKKERFSLILESASTNQTSMYLCASSGTGWDFGPGTRLTVT.

The chain is built from TRBV27 and TRBJ2-5, with D perhaps matching TRBD2 (6 bases). Germline CDR1 and CDR2: MNHEY and SMNVEV (reference sequence). V shed 8 bases and J shed 1 base, with 20 bases lying between them. This CDR3 region has 16 residues. CDR3 bases: TGTGCCAGCCGGGGGATGCTACGGGGGACCCAAGAGACCCAGTACTTC. Translation: CASRGMLRGTQETQYF.